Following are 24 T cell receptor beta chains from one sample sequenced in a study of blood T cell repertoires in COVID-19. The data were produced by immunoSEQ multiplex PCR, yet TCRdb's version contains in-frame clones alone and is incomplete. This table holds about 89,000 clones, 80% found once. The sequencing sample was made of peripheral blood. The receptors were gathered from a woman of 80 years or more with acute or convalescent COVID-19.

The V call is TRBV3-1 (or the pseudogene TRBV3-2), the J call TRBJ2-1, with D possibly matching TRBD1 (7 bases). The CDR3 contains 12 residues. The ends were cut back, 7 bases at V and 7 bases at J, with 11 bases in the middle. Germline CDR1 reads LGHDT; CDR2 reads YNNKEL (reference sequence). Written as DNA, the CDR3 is TGTGCCAGCATGTCAGGGGGGAATGAGCAGTTCTTC. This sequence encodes CASMSGGNEQFF.

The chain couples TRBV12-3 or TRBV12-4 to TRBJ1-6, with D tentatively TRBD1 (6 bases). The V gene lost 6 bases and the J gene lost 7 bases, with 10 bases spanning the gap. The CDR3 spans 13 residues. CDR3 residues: CASRSTGNSPLHF. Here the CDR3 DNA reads TGTGCCAGCAGATCTACAGGGAATTCACCCCTCCACTTT.

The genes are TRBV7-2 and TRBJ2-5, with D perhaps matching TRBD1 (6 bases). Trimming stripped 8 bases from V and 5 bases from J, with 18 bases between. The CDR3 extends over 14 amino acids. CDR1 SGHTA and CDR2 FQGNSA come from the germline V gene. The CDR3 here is CASADTTGRETQYF. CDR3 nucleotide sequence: TGTGCCAGCGCGGACACTACAGGGCGGGAGACCCAGTACTTC.

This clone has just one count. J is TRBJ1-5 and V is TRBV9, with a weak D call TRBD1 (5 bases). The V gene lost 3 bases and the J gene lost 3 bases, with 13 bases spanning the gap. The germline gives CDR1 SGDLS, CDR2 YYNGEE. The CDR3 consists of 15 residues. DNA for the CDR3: TGTGCCAGCAGCGGCGGGACGGTAGCCAATCAGCCCCAGCATTTT. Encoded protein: CASSGGTVANQPQHF.

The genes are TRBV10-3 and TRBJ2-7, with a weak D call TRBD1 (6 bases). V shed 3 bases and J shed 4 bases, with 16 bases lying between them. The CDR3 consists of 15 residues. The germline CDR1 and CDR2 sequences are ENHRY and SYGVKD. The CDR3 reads CAISDTGQGKYEQYF. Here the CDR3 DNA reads TGTGCCATCAGTGATACGGGTCAGGGGAAGTACGAGCAGTACTTC.

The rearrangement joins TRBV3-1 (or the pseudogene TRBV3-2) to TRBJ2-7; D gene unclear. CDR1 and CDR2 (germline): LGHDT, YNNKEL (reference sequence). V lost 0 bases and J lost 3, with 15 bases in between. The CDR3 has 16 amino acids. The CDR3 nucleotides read TGTGCCAGCAGCCAAGAGTCCGGGTTTTTCGGCTACGAGCAGTACTTC. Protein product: CASSQESGFFGYEQYF.

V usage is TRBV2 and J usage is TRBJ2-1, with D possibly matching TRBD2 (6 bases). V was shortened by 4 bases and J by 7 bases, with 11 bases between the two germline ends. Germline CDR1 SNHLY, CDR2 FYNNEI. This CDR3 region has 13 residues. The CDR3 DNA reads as TGTGCCAGCAGTGTGGCAGGAGGGAATGAGCAGTTCTTC. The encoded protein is CASSVAGGNEQFF.

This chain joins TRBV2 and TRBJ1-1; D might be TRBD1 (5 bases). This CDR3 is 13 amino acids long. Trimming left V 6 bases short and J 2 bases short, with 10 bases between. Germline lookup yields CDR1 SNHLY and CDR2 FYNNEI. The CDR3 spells CASSVQGNTEAFF. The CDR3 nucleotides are TGTGCCAGCAGCGTCCAGGGAAACACTGAAGCTTTCTTT.

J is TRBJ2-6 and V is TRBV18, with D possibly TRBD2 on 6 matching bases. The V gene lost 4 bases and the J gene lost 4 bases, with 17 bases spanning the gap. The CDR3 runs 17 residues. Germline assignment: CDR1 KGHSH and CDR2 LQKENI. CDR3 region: CASSQPGTDEGANVLTF. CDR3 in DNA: TGTGCCAGCTCACAGCCCGGGACTGACGAGGGGGCCAACGTCCTGACTTTC.

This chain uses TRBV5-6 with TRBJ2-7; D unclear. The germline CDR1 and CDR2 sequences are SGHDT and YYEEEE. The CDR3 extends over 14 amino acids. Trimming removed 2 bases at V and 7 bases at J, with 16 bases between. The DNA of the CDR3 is TGTGCCAGCAGCTTTGCCGTTTCTCCTAGGGAGCAGTACTTC. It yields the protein CASSFAVSPREQYF. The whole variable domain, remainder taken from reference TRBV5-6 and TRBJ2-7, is DAGVTQSPTHLIKTRGQQVTLRCSPKSGHDTVSWYQQALGQGPQFIFQYYEEEERQRGNFPDRFSGHQFPNYSSELNVNALLLGDSALYLCASSFAVSPREQYFGPGTRLTVT.

Here the CDR3 DNA reads TGTGCCAGTAGTATGAGGGACAGGGGTTGGAACTATGGCTACACCTTC. This encodes CASSMRDRGWNYGYTF. The rearrangement uses TRBV19 and TRBJ1-2, with 10 nucleotides matching TRBD1. The CDR3 is 16 residues long. V was clipped by 3 bases and J by 2 bases; unmatched bases: 6. Germline V gene lookup returns CDR1 LNHDA and CDR2 SQIVND (reference sequence).

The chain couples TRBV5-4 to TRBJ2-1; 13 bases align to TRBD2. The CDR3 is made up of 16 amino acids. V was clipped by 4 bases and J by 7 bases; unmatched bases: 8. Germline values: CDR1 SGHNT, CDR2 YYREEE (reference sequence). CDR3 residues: CASSAGTSGNRNEQFF. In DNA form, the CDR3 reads TGTGCCAGCAGCGCCGGGACTAGCGGGAATCGGAATGAGCAGTTCTTC.

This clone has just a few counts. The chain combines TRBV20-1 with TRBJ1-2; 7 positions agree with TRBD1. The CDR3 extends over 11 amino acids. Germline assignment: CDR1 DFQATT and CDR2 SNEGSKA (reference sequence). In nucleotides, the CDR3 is TGCAGCGTCGACAGGGTGGCAGGCTACACCTTC. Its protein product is CSVDRVAGYTF.

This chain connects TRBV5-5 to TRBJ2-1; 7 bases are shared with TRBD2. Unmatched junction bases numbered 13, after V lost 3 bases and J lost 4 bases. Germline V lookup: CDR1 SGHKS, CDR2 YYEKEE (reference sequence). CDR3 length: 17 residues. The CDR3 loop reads CASSSGIGLVVYNEQFF. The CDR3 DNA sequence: TGTGCCAGCAGCTCCGGAATCGGACTAGTGGTTTACAATGAGCAGTTCTTC.

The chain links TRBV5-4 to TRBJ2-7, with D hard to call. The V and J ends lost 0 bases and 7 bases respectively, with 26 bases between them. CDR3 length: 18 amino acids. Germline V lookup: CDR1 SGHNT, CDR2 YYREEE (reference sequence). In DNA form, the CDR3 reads TGTGCCAGCAGCTTGGGGCTCCTCCAAGCAGGCCGGCATGCTGAGCAGTACTTC. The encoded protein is CASSLGLLQAGRHAEQYF.

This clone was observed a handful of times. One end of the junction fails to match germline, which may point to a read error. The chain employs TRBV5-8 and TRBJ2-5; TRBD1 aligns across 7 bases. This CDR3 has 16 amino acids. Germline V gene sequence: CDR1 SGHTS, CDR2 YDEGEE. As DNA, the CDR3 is TGTGCCAGCAACTTGCAGGGGACAGAGTACCAAGAGACCCAGTACTTC. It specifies CASNLQGTEYQETQYF.

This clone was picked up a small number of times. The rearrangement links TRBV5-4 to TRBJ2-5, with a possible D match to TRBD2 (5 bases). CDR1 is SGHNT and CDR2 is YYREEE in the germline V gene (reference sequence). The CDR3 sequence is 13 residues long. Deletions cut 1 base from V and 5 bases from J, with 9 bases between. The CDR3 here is CASSLLAGETQYF. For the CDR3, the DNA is TGTGCCAGCAGCTTGTTGGCGGGTGAGACCCAGTACTTC.

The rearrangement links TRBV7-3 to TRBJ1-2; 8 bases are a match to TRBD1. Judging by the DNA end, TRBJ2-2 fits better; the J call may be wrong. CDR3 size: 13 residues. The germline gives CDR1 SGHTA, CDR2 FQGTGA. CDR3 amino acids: CASSLTAGTGLFF. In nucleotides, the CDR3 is TGTGCCAGCAGCCTCACCGCCGGGACAGGGCTGTTTTTT.

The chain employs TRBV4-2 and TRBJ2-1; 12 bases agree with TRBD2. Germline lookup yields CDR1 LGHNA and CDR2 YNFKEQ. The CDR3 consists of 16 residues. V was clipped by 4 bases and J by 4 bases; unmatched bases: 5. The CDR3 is CASSPGLAGGYNEQFF. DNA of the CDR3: TGTGCCAGCAGCCCTGGGCTAGCGGGAGGGTACAATGAGCAGTTCTTC.

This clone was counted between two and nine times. The CDR3 reads CASSLSTVGVQHF. The CDR3 DNA follows: TGTGCCAGCAGCTTATCCACGGTAGGGGTCCAGCATTTT. This chain links TRBV7-2 with TRBJ1-5; perhaps TRBD1 as D (5 bases). The ends were cut back, 2 bases at V and 12 bases at J, with 14 bases in the middle. CDR1 SGHTA and CDR2 FQGNSA come from the germline V gene. The length of the CDR3 is 13 residues. Full variable domain (remainder filled in from reference TRBV7-2 and TRBJ1-5): GAGVSQSPSNKVTEKGKDVELRCDPISGHTALYWYRQSLGQGLEFLIYFQGNSAPDKSGLPSDRFSAERTGGSVSTLTIQRTQQEDSAVYLCASSLSTVGVQHFGDGTRLSIL.

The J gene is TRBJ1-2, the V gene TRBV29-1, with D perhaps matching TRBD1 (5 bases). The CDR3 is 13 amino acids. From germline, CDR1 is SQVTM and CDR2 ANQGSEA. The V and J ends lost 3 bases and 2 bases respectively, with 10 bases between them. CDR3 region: CSVDGRVNYGYTF. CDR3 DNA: TGCAGCGTTGATGGCAGGGTAAACTATGGCTACACCTTC.

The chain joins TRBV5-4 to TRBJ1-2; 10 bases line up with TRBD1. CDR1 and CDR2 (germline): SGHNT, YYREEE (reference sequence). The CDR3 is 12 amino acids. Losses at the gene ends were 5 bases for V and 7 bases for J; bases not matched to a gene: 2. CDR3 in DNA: TGTGCCAGCAGGACAGGGGGCAGTGGCTACACCTTC. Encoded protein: CASRTGGSGYTF.

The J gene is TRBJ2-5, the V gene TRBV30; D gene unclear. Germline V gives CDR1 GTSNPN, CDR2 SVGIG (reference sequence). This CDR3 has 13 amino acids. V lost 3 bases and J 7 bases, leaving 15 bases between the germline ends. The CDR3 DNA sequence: TGTGCCTGGAGGCCACAGTCCGTGGCGACCCAGTACTTC. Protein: CAWRPQSVATQYF.

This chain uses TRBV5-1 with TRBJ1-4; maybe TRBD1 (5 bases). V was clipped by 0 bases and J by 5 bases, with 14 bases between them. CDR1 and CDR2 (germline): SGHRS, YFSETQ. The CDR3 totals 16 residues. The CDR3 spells CASSLAGSGGNEKLFF. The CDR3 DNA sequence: TGCGCCAGCAGCTTGGCCGGGAGCGGGGGGAATGAAAAACTGTTTTTT.